This T cell receptor beta chain was documented in a study of radiation and T cells in renal cell carcinoma. Sequencing used immunoSEQ multiplex PCR; TCRdb keeps in-frame clones, though not all of them. The data show 140,000 or so clones, about 88% seen once. CDR1 is SGHNT, CDR2 YYREEE, per germline (reference sequence). With 6 bases removed from V and 7 bases from J, the gap between germline ends came to 19 bases. CDR3 size: 14 residues. Sample time point: blood 4 weeks post-SBRT, at nephrectomy. Treatment meaning: 15 Gy SBRT to primary tumor, nephrectomy 4 weeks later. Nephrectomy followed 15 Gy stereotactic body radiation by 4 weeks.

The sample was blood, taken from a patient whose treatment included radiotherapy and nephrectomy. This clonotype originated in a woman aged 45 to 65 with renal cell carcinoma. The genes are TRBV5-4 and TRBJ1-2; maybe TRBD1 (6 bases). Here the CDR3 DNA reads TGTGCCAGCACCCCGAGGGGGGGCCAATTTGGCTACACCTTC. Translation: CASTPRGGQFGYTF.